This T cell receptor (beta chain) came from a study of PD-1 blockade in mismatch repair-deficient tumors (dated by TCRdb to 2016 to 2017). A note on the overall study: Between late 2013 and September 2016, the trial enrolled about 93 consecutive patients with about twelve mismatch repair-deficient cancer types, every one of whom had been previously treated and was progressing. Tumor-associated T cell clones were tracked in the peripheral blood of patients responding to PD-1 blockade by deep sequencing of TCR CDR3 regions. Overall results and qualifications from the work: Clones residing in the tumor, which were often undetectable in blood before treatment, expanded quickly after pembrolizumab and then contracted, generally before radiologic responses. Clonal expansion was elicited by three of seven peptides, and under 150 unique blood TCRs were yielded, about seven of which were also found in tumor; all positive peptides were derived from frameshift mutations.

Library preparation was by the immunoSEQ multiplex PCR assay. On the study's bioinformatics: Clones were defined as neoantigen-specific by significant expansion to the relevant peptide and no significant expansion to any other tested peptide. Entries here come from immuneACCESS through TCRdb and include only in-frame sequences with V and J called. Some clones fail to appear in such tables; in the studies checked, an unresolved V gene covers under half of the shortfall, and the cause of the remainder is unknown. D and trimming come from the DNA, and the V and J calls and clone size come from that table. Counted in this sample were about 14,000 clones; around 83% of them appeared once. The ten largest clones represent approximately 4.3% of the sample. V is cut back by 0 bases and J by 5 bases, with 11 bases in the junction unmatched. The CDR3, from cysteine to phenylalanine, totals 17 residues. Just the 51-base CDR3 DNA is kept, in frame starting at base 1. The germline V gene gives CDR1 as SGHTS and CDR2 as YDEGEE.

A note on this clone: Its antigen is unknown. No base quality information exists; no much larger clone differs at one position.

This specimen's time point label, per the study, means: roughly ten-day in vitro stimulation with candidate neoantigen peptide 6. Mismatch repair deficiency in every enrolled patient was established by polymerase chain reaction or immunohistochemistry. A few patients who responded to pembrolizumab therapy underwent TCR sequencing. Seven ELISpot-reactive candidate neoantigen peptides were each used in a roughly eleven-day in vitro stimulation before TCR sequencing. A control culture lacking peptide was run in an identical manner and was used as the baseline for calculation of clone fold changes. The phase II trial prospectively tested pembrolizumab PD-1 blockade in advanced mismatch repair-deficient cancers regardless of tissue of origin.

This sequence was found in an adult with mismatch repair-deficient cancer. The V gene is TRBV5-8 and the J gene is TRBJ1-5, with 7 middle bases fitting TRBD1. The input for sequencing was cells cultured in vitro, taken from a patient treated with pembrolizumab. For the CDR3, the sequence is CASSLAYRGSSDQPQHF. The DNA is TGTGCCAGCAGCTTGGCCTACAGGGGATCGTCGGATCAGCCCCAGCATTTT.